This entry describes one T cell receptor (beta chain). The sample holds a few counts of this clonotype. The antigen this receptor binds is unknown. Base quality data are lacking; no much larger clone is found one base away. The donors were some 39 Caucasian individuals from Russia, aged roughly 6 to 90 years, who were systemically healthy. About 9.1 milliliters of peripheral blood were collected from each donor into EDTA-treated Vacutainer tubes. Ficoll-Paque density-gradient centrifugation was used to isolate PBMCs, with at least 6 million obtained per sample. Total RNA was extracted from PBMCs with Trizol reagent, with at least 5.5 micrograms obtained per sample. Naive CD45RAhigh/CD27high T cell percentages were measured by flow cytometry on a PBMC aliquot from every donor. These data belong to a study of blood T cells in healthy people across ages (dated by TCRdb to the mid-2010s). Describing the broader study: In model experiments, template switching captured roughly one uniquely barcoded TCR beta cDNA molecule for every two T cells. Using deep sequencing normalized with unique cDNA molecular identifiers, the study measured how TCR beta repertoire diversity changes with age. The donors were divided into four age groups: young (average approximately 16 years), middle-aged (about 39), aged (around 59) and long-lived (82). To avoid experimental bias, donors of different ages were distributed randomly across sequencing lanes. Two additional independent replicas of 1 million unique cDNA reads from the same blood draw were analyzed for two donors (one aged 18 to 30 and one aged 80 or older). Results the study describes overall, beyond this receptor: Observed TCR beta diversity per million T cells fell roughly linearly with age, and a significant reduction was already apparent by age approximately 41. Donor CMV infection status was unknown, potentially confounding age-related changes in expanded clonotypes. The long-lived group showed more naive CD4+ T cells, fewer expanded clones and increased TCR diversity than the aged group, suggesting age selection. Estimates of total diversity based on one million sequenced T cells were considered lower bounds and underestimates. Because profiling used bulk unsorted PBMCs, naive and antigen-experienced compartments could not be compared conclusively. The percentage of naive T cells measured by flow cytometry correlated strongly with observed TCR beta diversity.

Library creation used 5' RACE. TCRdb lists the instrument as Illumina HiSeq 2500. The second PCR ran for about 6 to 12 cycles and used a J-beta primer mix along with a sample-barcoded 5' primer. Each TCR beta cDNA molecule received a unique molecular identifier from a template-switch 5' adaptor carrying 12 random nucleotides. Each sample yielded at least 3 million CDR3-containing paired-end reads. First-strand cDNA was synthesized from all RNA with the Mint cDNA synthesis kit, primed by a TRBC-specific oligonucleotide. After uracil-DNA glycosylase treatment, a first 18-cycle PCR used universal primers M1SS and BC2_uni_R on all cDNA. Regarding the original processing steps: Normalization of each sample was performed by random selection of 1 million high-quality reads, each carrying a distinct molecular identifier. Instead of being binned into consensus sequences, reads with shared molecular identifiers were discarded. MiTCR, run with a Q25 quality threshold and the strictest error-elimination algorithm, handled CDR3 identification, clonotype clustering and error correction. A nonparametric unseen species model using Euler transformation provided a lower-bound estimate of total TCR beta diversity. TCRdb's own reprocessing of the public reads used fastp at Q25 and MiXCR and kept productive beta chains. Rows are combined by CDR3 protein, so each entry shows the most common genes and DNA. The V and J calls reflect TCRdb's pipeline rather than the authors' work. The sample table shows around 850,000 distinct CDR3 sequences, and roughly 40% are seen once. The ten most abundant clones make up under 15% of the sample.

From the cysteine through the phenylalanine, the CDR3 covers 13 amino acids. Only the CDR3 region is kept as DNA, spanning 39 bases read in frame from base 1. V lost 3 bases and J lost 10 bases; the stretch between them is 16 bases long. Via the germline V gene, CDR1 is SQVTM and CDR2 ANQGSEA. Sequencing used blood. The sequence was obtained from a man between 18 and 35 years old in good health. Here the chain combines TRBV29-1 and TRBJ2-1; the D gene is unclear. For the CDR3, the sequence is CSVDGWAVGEQFF. The nucleotide sequence reads TGCAGCGTTGATGGGTGGGCAGTTGGCGAGCAGTTCTTC.